This T cell receptor (beta chain) was sequenced during a study of metastatic and nonmetastatic thyroid tumors. Overall study context: Repertoire data that came from the blood and tumor or nodule tissue of malignant and benign thyroid patients were compared.

This clone was seen at least ten times. Every patient underwent thyroid surgery untreated. The CDR3 contains 14 residues. The V gene lost 6 bases and the J gene lost 6 bases, with 17 bases spanning the gap. Germline lookup yields CDR1 MNHEY and CDR2 SVGEGT. The authors' processing: Variation in CDR3 across clinicopathological groups served as the basis for constructing a distant-metastasis classifier in papillary thyroid cancer. TCRdb reassembled clones from the PCR reads with MiXCR. TCRdb's processing, not the study's, gives the V and J calls here. The profile shows over 20,000 clones, around 11% of them singletons.

The chain carries TRBV6-2 or TRBV6-3 and TRBJ2-5, with D perhaps assigned TRBD1 or TRBD2 (5 bases each). The sequence came from a female donor with papillary thyroid cancer or a benign thyroid nodule (not recorded which). Some clones in this sample may be carry-over from other donors' samples. Sequencing input: blood. CDR3 loop: CASSPLRDQKTQYF. In DNA, the CDR3 is TGTGCCAGCAGCCCCCTTCGGGACCAGAAGACCCAGTACTTC.